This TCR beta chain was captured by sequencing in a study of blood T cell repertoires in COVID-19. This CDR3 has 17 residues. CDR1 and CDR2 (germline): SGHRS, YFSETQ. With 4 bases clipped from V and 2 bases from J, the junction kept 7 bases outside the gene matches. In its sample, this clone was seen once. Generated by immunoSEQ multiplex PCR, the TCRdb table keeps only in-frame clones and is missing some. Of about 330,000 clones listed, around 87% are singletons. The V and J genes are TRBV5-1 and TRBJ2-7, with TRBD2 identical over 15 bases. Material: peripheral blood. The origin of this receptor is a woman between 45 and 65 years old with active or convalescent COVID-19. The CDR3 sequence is CASSRTSGGALPYEQYF. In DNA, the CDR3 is TGCGCCAGCAGCCGGACTAGCGGGGGGGCCCTACCCTACGAGCAGTACTTC.